Listed here are 24 T cell receptor beta chains from one sample, sequenced in a study of T cell repertoires in cytomegalovirus infection. TCRdb redid the calling of the reads with MiXCR, one entry per CDR3 protein. The table shows about 830,000 distinct CDR3 sequences, with approximately 32% occurring only once. The antigens for these receptors are not known. This specimen consisted of cultured CD8+ T cells from PBMCs, obtained from culture after CMV antigen stimulation. The origin of the receptors is a human donor in good health (CMV status not recorded). Some clones in this sample may be carry-over from other donors' samples.

V and J are TRBV27 and TRBJ2-5; possible D gene TRBD2, 6 bases. Germline V gene data show CDR1 as MNHEY and CDR2 as SMNVEV (reference sequence). With 8 bases removed from V and 2 bases from J, the gap between germline ends came to 18 bases. The CDR3 totals 15 residues. The CDR3 here is CASARLAEEQETQYF. CDR3 nucleotide sequence: TGTGCCAGCGCTCGATTAGCGGAAGAACAAGAGACCCAGTACTTC.

The chain joins TRBV5-1 to TRBJ2-5; 10 bases fit TRBD2. From germline, CDR1 is SGHRS and CDR2 YFSETQ. There are 15 residues in the CDR3. V gave up 6 bases and J gave up 4 bases; unmatched junction bases: 9. The CDR3 here is CASTPDSGGAETQYF. The CDR3 bases are TGCGCCAGCACGCCGGACAGCGGGGGGGCAGAGACCCAGTACTTC.

The chain is built from TRBV27 and TRBJ2-1, with D unresolved. Trimming cost V 5 bases and J 5 bases, with 13 bases left between them. The CDR3 runs to 14 residues. Germline-derived CDR1 and CDR2 are MNHEY and SMNVEV (reference sequence). The CDR3, as DNA: TGTGCCAGCAGTCTTCCGGGCCTCAACAATGAGCAGTTCTTC. Protein: CASSLPGLNNEQFF.

This clonotype was detected a few times. The chain links TRBV7-8 to TRBJ2-5, with TRBD2 matching over 14 bases. The trim removed 1 base at V and 4 bases at J, leaving 5 bases unmatched. Per the germline V gene, CDR1 is SGHVS and CDR2 is FQNEAQ. The CDR3 totals 17 residues. CDR3 DNA sequence: TGTGCCAGCAGCTTAGAGACTAGCGGGGGGGCGGGAGAGACCCAGTACTTC. It yields the protein CASSLETSGGAGETQYF.

The V gene is TRBV2, the J gene TRBJ1-5, with a weak D call TRBD1 (6 bases). V lost 6 bases and J lost 0, with 15 bases in between. CDR1 SNHLY and CDR2 FYNNEI come from the germline V gene. The CDR3 is 16 amino acids. The CDR3 protein is CASRTGQKNSNQPQHF. CDR3 nucleotide sequence: TGTGCCAGCAGGACCGGACAGAAGAATAGCAATCAGCCCCAGCATTTT.

CDR3 protein: CSVEDRAREPSGYTF. CDR3 nucleotide sequence: TGCAGCGTTGAAGATCGGGCAAGGGAGCCCAGTGGCTACACCTTC. The chain couples TRBV29-1 to TRBJ1-2, with D unresolved. The CDR3 has 15 amino acids. The germline V gene encodes CDR1 SQVTM and CDR2 ANQGSEA. V was trimmed by 0 bases and J by 7 bases, leaving 18 bases between them.

The chain carries TRBV7-6 and TRBJ1-1; tentatively, D is TRBD1 (6 bases). This CDR3 is built from 14 residues. Per germline, CDR1 SGHVS and CDR2 FNYEAQ. Trimming shortened V by 2 bases and J by 3 bases, and 10 bases separated the two germline ends. The CDR3 here is CASSLRTGYTEAFF. The CDR3 DNA is TGTGCCAGCAGCTTACGCACAGGGTACACTGAAGCTTTCTTT. The variable domain in full, with the rest retrieved from reference TRBV7-6 and TRBJ1-1, is GAGVSQSPRYKVTKRGQDVALRCDPISGHVSLYWYRQALGQGPEFLTYFNYEAQQDKSGLPNDRFSAERPEGSISTLTIQRTEQRDSAMYRCASSLRTGYTEAFFGQGTRLTVV.

CDR3 sequence reads: CASSYPSPEQFF. The CDR3 region has the DNA TGTGCCAGCAGTTATCCGAGTCCTGAGCAGTTCTTC. The chain carries TRBV6-2 or TRBV6-3 and TRBJ2-1, with D hard to call. CDR1 MNHEY and CDR2 SVGEGT come from the germline V gene. The CDR3 runs to 12 residues. Trimming left V 3 bases short and J 9 bases short, with 9 bases between.

V gene TRBV7-2 combines with J gene TRBJ1-1; perhaps TRBD1 as D (5 bases). The CDR3 is made up of 16 amino acids. The V gene's germline CDR1 is SGHTA and CDR2 FQGNSA. V was shortened by 2 bases and J by 3 bases, with 16 bases between the two germline ends. CDR3: CASSLNRGVSDTEAFF. The CDR3 nucleotides are TGTGCCAGCAGCTTAAATAGGGGTGTTTCGGACACTGAAGCTTTCTTT.

The J gene is TRBJ2-3, the V gene TRBV6-1, with 8 nucleotides matching TRBD2. The germline gives CDR1 MNHNS, CDR2 SASEGT. J gave up 6 bases and V 1 base, and 12 bases lay outside the gene matches. The CDR3 contains 17 residues. The CDR3 loop is CASSEVKRGPRWDTQYF. The CDR3 coding sequence is TGTGCCAGCAGTGAAGTGAAGCGGGGGCCAAGGTGGGATACGCAGTATTTT.

This clonotype was counted a few times. J is TRBJ2-1 and V is TRBV12-5, with TRBD1 matching over 9 bases. The CDR3 extends over 17 amino acids. Germline V lookup: CDR1 LGHNT, CDR2 FRNRAP. Trimming cost V 3 bases and J 0 bases; bases outside gene matches: 6. CDR3 region: CASGFSVTGGSYNEQFF. The CDR3 bases are TGTGCTAGTGGTTTTTCCGTGACAGGGGGCTCCTACAATGAGCAGTTCTTC.

This sequence joins TRBV5-1 and TRBJ1-1; D is possibly TRBD1 (6 bases). Germline CDR1 SGHRS, CDR2 YFSETQ. V was pared by 4 bases and J by 1 base, with 17 bases between. The CDR3 totals 16 residues. CDR3 loop: CASSLHLTGENTEAFF. The CDR3 nucleotides read TGCGCCAGCAGCCTTCACTTGACAGGAGAGAACACTGAAGCTTTCTTT.

The V gene is TRBV4-1, the J gene TRBJ2-2; no clear D. The CDR3 covers 15 residues. Trimming shortened V by 4 bases and J by 5 bases, and 14 bases separated the two germline ends. Germline V gene data show CDR1 as MGHRA and CDR2 as YSYEKL. Here the CDR3 reads CASSLSTLHTGELFF. CDR3 sequence (DNA): TGCGCCAGCAGCCTATCGACGTTACATACCGGGGAGCTGTTTTTT.

The CDR3 loop reads CASSLREGFYEQYV. In nucleotides, the CDR3 is TGTGCCAGCAGTTTGAGGGAGGGATTTTACGAGCAGTACGTC. This sequence joins TRBV27 and TRBJ2-7; 7 bases fit TRBD2. Germline-derived CDR1 and CDR2 are MNHEY and SMNVEV (reference sequence). The trim removed 3 bases at V and 4 bases at J, leaving 6 bases unmatched. This CDR3 contains 14 residues.

The CDR3: CASSSGGSDNEQFF. In nucleotides, the CDR3 is TGTGCCAGCAGCTCCGGGGGGTCGGACAATGAGCAGTTCTTC. The rearrangement links TRBV7-8 to TRBJ2-1; TRBD2 matches 7 bases. Germline CDR1 and CDR2: SGHVS and FQNEAQ. The CDR3 contains 14 residues. Trimming removed 4 bases from V and 5 bases from J; junction bases left unmatched: 5. Combining the CDR3 with reference TRBV7-8 and TRBJ2-1 gives the whole variable domain GAGVSQSPRYKVAKRGQDVALRCDPISGHVSLFWYQQALGQGPEFLTYFQNEAQLDKSGLPSDRFFAERPEGSVSTLKIQRTQQEDSAVYLCASSSGGSDNEQFFGPGTRLTVL.

The rearrangement links TRBV6-5 to TRBJ2-4, with no clear D. The CDR3 runs to 15 residues. The germline V and J ends were trimmed by 2 bases and 0 bases, with 8 bases remaining between them. Looked up from germline, CDR1 is MNHEY and CDR2 is SVGAGI. CDR3 sequence (DNA): TGTGCCAGCAGTTACACGGTCCTAGCCAAAAACATTCAGTACTTC. Protein sequence: CASSYTVLAKNIQYF.

This clonotype was seen at least ten times. The J gene is TRBJ1-5, the V gene TRBV7-2; possible D gene TRBD1, 5 bases. V lost 2 bases and J 2 bases, leaving 7 bases between the germline ends. The germline V gene encodes CDR1 SGHTA and CDR2 FQGNSA. The length of the CDR3 is 14 residues. The CDR3 region is CASSLMGRNQPQHF. The CDR3 coding sequence is TGTGCCAGCAGCTTAATGGGACGCAATCAGCCCCAGCATTTT.

This clonotype was seen ten or more times. The chain links TRBV7-6 to TRBJ2-5, with 10 bases that match TRBD1. CDR1 and CDR2 from the germline V gene are SGHVS and FNYEAQ. There are 18 residues in the CDR3. J lost 0 bases, V lost 5 bases, and 12 bases had no gene match. CDR3 residues: CASSPRDRGPRYQETQYF. In DNA, the CDR3 is TGTGCCAGCAGCCCCCGGGACAGGGGACCTAGGTACCAAGAGACCCAGTACTTC.

This clonotype came up a few times. The rearrangement uses TRBV6-5 and TRBJ2-5, with D perhaps matching TRBD1 (5 bases). CDR3 length: 16 residues. Deletions cut 0 bases from V and 4 bases from J, with 15 bases between. CDR1 is MNHEY, CDR2 SVGAGI, per germline. The CDR3 loop reads CASSYSPGVRGETQYF. Here the CDR3 DNA reads TGTGCCAGCAGTTACTCTCCTGGGGTTAGGGGAGAGACCCAGTACTTC.

This clonotype was found a few times. The DNA of the CDR3 is TGCGCCAGCAGCCTGGAACCTCGCGATGAGCAGTTCTTC. This encodes CASSLEPRDEQFF. V and J are TRBV4-1 and TRBJ2-1; the D is unclear. The CDR3 length is 13 residues. Germline CDR1 is MGHRA and CDR2 is YSYEKL. The V end lost 4 bases, the J end lost 8 bases, and 12 bases lay between the germline ends.

V usage is TRBV28 and J usage is TRBJ2-1; the match to TRBD2 covers 16 bases. CDR1 is MDHEN, CDR2 SYDVKM, per germline. There are 17 residues in the CDR3. V shed 2 bases and J 7 bases; nucleotides not matched to a gene: 5. The CDR3 nucleotides read TGTGCCAGCAGTTTAATGGGACTAGCGGGGGGGAATAATGAGCAGTTCTTC. Translated, it gives CASSLMGLAGGNNEQFF.

The chain employs TRBV7-9 and TRBJ1-4, with 7 bases identical to TRBD1. V gave up 2 bases and J gave up 4 bases; unmatched junction bases: 4. The CDR3 is 15 amino acids. Germline V gives CDR1 SEHNR, CDR2 FQNEAQ (reference sequence). The CDR3 loop is CASSLRDSFNEKLFF. As DNA, the CDR3 is TGTGCCAGCAGCTTAAGGGACAGCTTTAATGAAAAACTGTTTTTT.

This clonotype showed up many times. The chain uses TRBV7-6 and TRBJ2-7; perhaps TRBD2 as D (6 bases). Germline assignment: CDR1 SGHVS and CDR2 FNYEAQ. V shed 0 bases and J shed 2 bases, with 11 bases lying between them. The CDR3 consists of 15 residues. The CDR3 DNA follows: TGTGCCAGCAGCTTAGCAGGGGACTCTGCCTACGAGCAGTACTTC. Protein: CASSLAGDSAYEQYF.

The table lists this clonotype with many counts. This rearrangement joins TRBV7-9 to TRBJ2-1, with TRBD1 matching over 9 bases. CDR3 length: 14 residues. CDR1 and CDR2 (germline): SEHNR, FQNEAQ (reference sequence). V was pared by 3 bases and J by 8 bases, with 5 bases of the junction left unmatched. The CDR3 loop reads CASSFRDRAYEQFF. CDR3 DNA: TGTGCCAGCAGCTTTCGGGACAGGGCCTATGAGCAGTTCTTC.